Here is one T cell receptor (beta chain) with its context. The germline V gene has CDR1 SGHTA and CDR2 FQGNSA. The V and J ends lost 0 bases and 5 bases, in that order; junction bases with no gene match: 1. This CDR3 comprises 14 residues. As processed by the authors: From reference gene primer amplification, estimates of nucleated cell counts were derived. The repertoire was sequenced with immunoSEQ multiplex PCR; TCRdb's copy has only in-frame clones and lacks some. V and J calls and clone size come straight from that table; D and trimming were deduced from the DNA. The table shows over 350,000 clones, with about 89% occurring only once. Participants were placed into cohorts based on the clinical history they reported. Exposed volunteers were people who met a COVID-19 case within 2 weeks before study entry. This sample stems from a study of blood T cell repertoires in COVID-19. Looking at the study overall: Sample material is recorded as cDNA or gDNA derived from T cells, B-cell-depleted T cells, or PBMCs.

The specimen sequenced was PBMCs or T cells enriched from blood (not recorded which). The TCR originated in a woman in her thirties or forties who had been exposed to COVID-19. The chain is built from TRBV7-2 and TRBJ2-5, with TRBD1 identical over 9 bases. CDR3 nucleotides: TGTGCCAGCAGCTTAGCGGGACAGGGTGAGACCCAGTACTTC. This translates into CASSLAGQGETQYF.